This T cell receptor (beta chain) was obtained from a study of blood T cell repertoires in COVID-19. Study summary: The origin of the acute and convalescent COVID-19 samples was the United States, Italy and Spain. Nucleic acid was either cDNA or gDNA, and it came from T cells, B-cell-depleted T cells, or PBMCs.

Germline V gene lookup returns CDR1 SGHRS and CDR2 YFSETQ. The CDR3 loop spans 13 amino acids. After removal of 2 bases from V and 4 bases from J, the junction contained 2 bases not matched to a gene. Under the authors' procedure: Reference gene primer amplification gave estimated nucleated cell counts. Clones were read by immunoSEQ multiplex PCR, and TCRdb kept only the in-frame ones, dropping some. V and J calls and clone size come straight from that table; D and trimming were deduced from the DNA. The data show over 300,000 clones, 90% seen once. Sequenced sample: peripheral blood. V is TRBV5-1 and J is TRBJ1-2, with 7 bases matching TRBD1. The sequence was collected from a man between 18 and 35 years old with active or convalescent COVID-19. The CDR3 nucleotides read TGCGCCAGCAGCTTCGGGACAGCCTATGGCTACACCTTC. Translation: CASSFGTAYGYTF.